What follows describes a single TCR beta chain. Germline V CDR1 and CDR2: LNHDA, SQIVND (reference sequence). This CDR3 is 16 amino acids long. Trimming cost V 0 bases and J 0 bases, with 11 bases left between them. Original analysis: Counts of nucleated cells, estimated from reference gene primer amplification, were obtained. The data were produced by immunoSEQ multiplex PCR, yet TCRdb's version contains in-frame clones alone and is incomplete. That table furnishes V, J and clone size, whereas the DNA furnished D and trimming. The table includes more than 140,000 clones, 80% to 90% detected once. This entry comes from a study of blood T cell repertoires in COVID-19. For the study at large: Some COVID-19 samples were acute and others convalescent; all came from the United States, Italy and Spain.

Specimen: peripheral blood. The chain joins TRBV19 to TRBJ1-2; D ambiguous. This sequence was found in a woman aged 55-75 years with acute or convalescent COVID-19. CDR3 residues: CASSIEGGPPNYGYTF. The CDR3 nucleotides read TGTGCCAGTAGTATAGAGGGAGGCCCTCCTAACTATGGCTACACCTTC.